In this sample, the clone carrying this TCR beta chain turned up a few times. Its antigen remains unknown. The source of the sample is a study of glioma-infiltrating T cells. Amplification of TCR alpha and beta CDR3 regions from RNA used iRepertoire nested multiplex PCR. For one-step reverse transcription and amplification, 100-400 ng of tissue mRNA or PBMC total RNA was used. Each CDR3 protein gets one entry after TCRdb re-called the multiplex PCR reads with MiXCR. The sample lists about 140,000 distinct CDR3 sequences, about two fifths occurring once. The CDR3 loop spans 16 amino acids. CDR1 is MDHEN and CDR2 is SYDVKM in the germline V gene. V lost 3 bases, J lost 0 bases, and 5 bases stayed unmatched. Study-level findings and limits: Gliomas, especially low-grade, showed above-expected tissue-blood divergence; non-neoplastic patients showed below. Only very few CDR3 sequences appeared in both tissue and blood.

This receptor was identified in a human donor with low-grade glioma or glioblastoma, undergoing nonglioma brain surgery, or in good health (not recorded which). Source material: glioma tissue, nonneoplastic brain tissue, or PBMCs (not recorded which). The chain uses TRBV28 and TRBJ1-3, with 7 bases aligning to TRBD1. The CDR3 sequence is CASSLPGGHSGNTIYF. The CDR3 DNA reads as TGTGCCAGCAGTTTGCCAGGGGGACACTCTGGAAACACCATATATTTT. The full variable domain, its missing parts supplied by reference TRBV28 and TRBJ1-3, is DVKVTQSSRYLVKRTGEKVFLECVQDMDHENMFWYRQDPGLGLRLIYFSYDVKMKEKGDIPEGYSVSREKKERFSLILESASTNQTSMYLCASSLPGGHSGNTIYFGEGSWLTVV.